These 3 T cell receptor beta chains came from one sample sequenced in a study of early T cells in non-severe SARS-CoV-2 infection. TCRdb re-analysed the 5' RACE reads in MiXCR, keeping a single row per CDR3 protein. The sample has about 77,000 distinct CDR3 sequences; approximately 12% are singletons. The sample was whole blood, taken at baseline. The source of these receptors is an adult who was a healthcare worker with PCR-confirmed SARS-CoV-2 infection or an uninfected control (not recorded which). The donor label of this sample is uncertain.

This clonotype has more than one count but fewer than ten. The V and J genes are TRBV19 and TRBJ1-2, with 12 bases identical to TRBD1. Germline CDR1 LNHDA, CDR2 SQIVND (reference sequence). V was pared by 11 bases and J by 5 bases, with 15 bases of the junction left unmatched. The CDR3 contains 16 residues. The CDR3 DNA reads as TGTGCCTCAAAAGATCCCCGGGACAGGGGGCTTTATGGCTACACCTTC. This codes for CASKDPRDRGLYGYTF. Full variable domain (outside the CDR3, taken from reference TRBV19 and TRBJ1-2): DGGITQSPKYLFRKEGQNVTLSCEQNLNHDAMYWYRQDPGQGLRLIYYSQIVNDFQKGDIAEGYSVSREKKESFPLTVTSAQKNPTAFYLCASKDPRDRGLYGYTFGSGTRLTVV.

This clonotype has ten or more counts. V usage is TRBV20-1 and J usage is TRBJ2-7, with a possible D match to TRBD1 (5 bases). V lost 2 bases to trimming and J lost 5 bases, with 16 bases between them. CDR3 length equals 14 residues. Germline V CDR1 and CDR2: DFQATT, SNEGSKA (reference sequence). The CDR3, as DNA: TGCAGTGCTAGATTCCCCAGGGCTTCGGACGAGCAGTACTTC. Translating gives CSARFPRASDEQYF.

This clonotype has at least ten counts. This sequence joins TRBV5-1 and TRBJ2-1; D could derive from TRBD1 or TRBD2 (6 bases each). The V gene's germline CDR1 is SGHRS and CDR2 YFSETQ. The length of the CDR3 is 19 residues. Trimming removed 0 bases from V and 4 bases from J, with 23 bases in between. DNA for the CDR3: TGCGCCAGCAGCTTGGCCAAGGCTAGCGCGCGAGGGGGGTACAATGAGCAGTTCTTC. Translated, it gives CASSLAKASARGGYNEQFF.